Included here is one T cell receptor (beta chain) sequence, with context. The data originate from a study of OX40 agonist ivuxolimab in advanced cancers. Sequencing was performed with immunoSEQ multiplex PCR; in TCRdb, only in-frame clones are kept and a portion is missing. The data show about 77,000 clones, with about nine tenths seen just once and 5.5% to 8% held by the top ten. The CDR3 is 14 amino acids. V lost 3 bases and J 2 bases, leaving 8 bases between the germline ends. Germline V gene data show CDR1 as MDHEN and CDR2 as SYDVKM. The specimen comprised CD4+ or CD8+ T cells sorted from blood, sampled in a trial of the OX40 agonist ivuxolimab. This receptor was taken from an adult with an advanced solid tumor such as melanoma, head and neck, liver or kidney cancer. This chain uses TRBV28 with TRBJ1-3, with D tentatively TRBD1 (5 bases). CDR3: CASSLQGAGNTIYF. The CDR3 nucleotides are TGTGCCAGCAGTTTGCAGGGAGCTGGAAACACCATATATTTT.